The T cell receptor beta chain described here comes from a study of glioma-infiltrating T cells. The CDR3 consists of 15 residues. The V and J ends lost 1 base and 4 bases, in that order; junction bases with no gene match: 4. The germline V gene has CDR1 SGHDN and CDR2 FVKESK. This clonotype qualifies as medium-sized. Its antigen is as yet unknown. The iRepertoire nested amplicon-rescue multiplex PCR amplified TCR alpha and beta CDR3s from RNA. TCRdb fed the multiplex PCR reads into MiXCR, producing one record per CDR3 protein. The sample gives about 5,800 distinct CDR3 sequences, about 28% of which show up once; less than 15% is in the top ten. Study-wide findings and caveats: Non-neoplastic patients had below-expected tissue-blood divergence, while all gliomas exceeded expectation.

The chain combines TRBV14 with TRBJ1-3; 7 bases match TRBD1. The receptor comes from a human donor with low-grade glioma or glioblastoma, undergoing nonglioma brain surgery, or in good health (not recorded which). Sequencing was performed on glioma tissue, nonneoplastic brain tissue, or PBMCs (not recorded which). The CDR3 loop reads CASSQGQGTGNTIYF. CDR3 coding DNA: TGTGCCAGCAGCCAAGGACAGGGAACGGGAAACACCATATATTTT.